Listed here are 9 T cell receptor beta chains from one sample, sequenced in a study of T cells after yellow fever vaccination. TCRdb re-analysed the 5' RACE reads in MiXCR, keeping a single row per CDR3 protein. Of about 400,000 distinct CDR3 sequences in the sample, approximately 6% were seen once. The input for sequencing was PBMCs, taken 5 days after the yellow fever booster vaccination. The source is a man aged 25 to 40 who received the YFV17D yellow fever vaccine.

This clonotype was detected ten times or more. An end of the junction does not agree with germline; a read error may underlie this. This rearrangement joins TRBV2 to TRBJ2-4; D ambiguous. The CDR3 length is 15 residues. The germline gives CDR1 SNHLY, CDR2 FYNNEI. DNA of the CDR3: TGTGCCAGCAGCGAACTGAGAACAGCCGAAAACATTCAGTACTTC. Protein sequence: CASSELRTAENIQYF.

The chain combines TRBV6-5 with TRBJ2-7, with 8 bases that match TRBD1. The CDR3 spans 15 residues. The germline V gene has CDR1 MNHEY and CDR2 SVGAGI. V shed 2 bases and J 5 bases; nucleotides not matched to a gene: 8. CDR3 nucleotides: TGTGCCAGCAGTTACCTTGGACAGGGTAAAGACGAGCAGTACTTC. The encoded protein is CASSYLGQGKDEQYF.

This chain uses TRBV3-1 with TRBJ1-6; D is ambiguous. V lost 2 bases to trimming and J lost 6 bases, with 14 bases between them. This CDR3 is 16 amino acids long. Germline V gene lookup returns CDR1 LGHDT and CDR2 YNNKEL (reference sequence). CDR3 in DNA: TGTGCCAGCAGCCAATCCCCCCCCCGGATTAATTCACCCCTCCACTTT. The encoded protein is CASSQSPPRINSPLHF. The full variable domain, in which reference TRBV3-1 and TRBJ1-6 provide the parts outside the CDR3, is DTAVSQTPKYLVTQMGNDKSIKCEQNLGHDTMYWYKQDSKKFLKIMFSYNNKELIINETVPNRFSPKSPDKAHLNLHINSLELGDSAVYFCASSQSPPRINSPLHFGNGTRLTVT.

This clonotype showed up many times. The CDR3 spells CASSQATSGNTGELFF. The CDR3 bases are TGTGCCAGCAGCCAAGCCACTAGCGGGAACACCGGGGAGCTGTTTTTT. V gene TRBV3-1 combines with J gene TRBJ2-2, with 8 bases that match TRBD2. The germline gives CDR1 LGHDT, CDR2 YNNKEL (reference sequence). The CDR3 runs 16 residues. Trimming removed 1 base from V and 1 base from J; junction bases left unmatched: 2.

This clonotype was seen many times. This rearrangement joins TRBV27 to TRBJ1-1, with 8 bases lining up with TRBD1. The CDR3 extends over 14 amino acids. Germline V gene lookup returns CDR1 MNHEY and CDR2 SMNVEV (reference sequence). Trimming at V came to 7 bases and at J to 1 base, leaving 5 bases not matched to a gene. This CDR3 is CASTSGQGNTEAFF. The CDR3 DNA sequence: TGTGCCAGCACTTCCGGACAGGGGAACACTGAAGCTTTCTTT.

This clonotype was observed many times. This chain joins TRBV14 and TRBJ2-7, with TRBD1 matching 9 bases. This CDR3 region has 21 residues. The V gene's germline CDR1 is SGHDN and CDR2 FVKESK. Trimming at V came to 0 bases and at J to 3 bases, leaving 21 bases not matched to a gene. The CDR3 DNA is TGTGCCAGCAGCCAAGAACAGCGGGACAGGGTCCGGGCTCCTACAATCTACGAGCAGTACTTC. This codes for CASSQEQRDRVRAPTIYEQYF.

The chain uses TRBV4-3 and TRBJ2-2; D remains unclear. Trimming shortened V by 4 bases and J by 6 bases, and 15 bases separated the two germline ends. The CDR3 is made up of 15 amino acids. CDR1 is LGHNA and CDR2 is YSLEER in the germline V gene. The chain's CDR3 is CASSLSRQVSGELFF. CDR3 nucleotide sequence: TGCGCCAGCAGCCTCTCCAGGCAGGTCTCCGGGGAGCTGTTTTTT.

This clonotype was detected only a few times. This sequence joins TRBV20-1 and TRBJ1-1; TRBD1 agrees at 8 bases. There are 12 residues in the CDR3. Per the germline V gene, CDR1 is DFQATT and CDR2 is SNEGSKA (reference sequence). The V and J ends lost 6 bases and 3 bases, in that order; junction bases with no gene match: 3. CDR3: CSAQGADTEAFF. The CDR3 DNA follows: TGCAGTGCCCAGGGGGCCGACACTGAAGCTTTCTTT.

Ten or more counts support this clonotype. The chain is built from TRBV9 and TRBJ2-3; D unclear. V was pared by 1 base and J by 2 bases, with 11 bases between. CDR3 size: 15 residues. Per the germline V gene, CDR1 is SGDLS and CDR2 is YYNGEE. As DNA, the CDR3 is TGTGCCAGCAGCGTATCCGACTTTTACACAGATACGCAGTATTTT. Translated, it gives CASSVSDFYTDTQYF.